Described below is a single TCR beta chain sequence and its context. These data belong to a study of blood T cell repertoires in COVID-19. Assay used: immunoSEQ multiplex PCR; TCRdb lists only in-frame clones, some missing. The data contain about 200,000 clones, about 88% of them singletons. The CDR3 is 15 amino acids. J lost 3 bases, V lost 1 base, and 3 bases had no gene match. CDR1 is LNHDA and CDR2 is SQIVND in the germline V gene (reference sequence). Sequencing used peripheral blood. This sequence was found in a man in his fifties or sixties with COVID-19, enrolled during active disease. The chain uses TRBV19 and TRBJ2-5; 9 bases line up with TRBD2. The CDR3 coding sequence is TGTGCCAGTAGTATAGCCCCTAGCGGGGAAGAGACCCAGTACTTC. Translation: CASSIAPSGEETQYF.